The clone carrying this T cell receptor (beta chain) was detected ten times or more. What it binds is unknown. 5'RACE generated cDNA with 10-nucleotide random UMIs. Whenever a sequencing run was performed, it yielded over 190 million TCR-beta sequences from 15-18 subjects. TCRdb processed the 5' RACE reads anew with MiXCR; each CDR3 protein has one entry. Among tens of thousands of distinct CDR3 sequences listed, about 4.9% were seen once. The unsorted libraries were made from 2 million PBMCs kept at -80 C. The source of the sample is a study of neurological immune-mediated disorders. Points from the study as a whole: None of the CDR3 amino acid sequences of expanded clones recurred across subjects, suggesting private repertoires in all groups.

CDR1 is SGDLS and CDR2 is YYNGEE in the germline V gene. The CDR3 runs to 13 residues. Trimming pared 3 bases from V and 9 bases from J, leaving 13 bases between. The receptor was derived from a man under 40 with multiple sclerosis. The sequenced material came from PBMCs. This chain connects TRBV9 to TRBJ2-1; possibly TRBD1 or TRBD2 for D (5 bases each). In DNA form, the CDR3 reads TGTGCCAGCAGCGCATGGGGGTTTAGTGAGCAGTTCTTC. Amino acids: CASSAWGFSEQFF.